Following are 9 T cell receptor beta chains from one sample sequenced in a study of shared clonotypes between healthy human individuals. In the naive CD8 group, cells lacked CD45RO and were positively selected for CCR7, so terminally differentiated effector memory CD45RA+ cells were left out. Method: immunoSEQ multiplex PCR; TCRdb's copy keeps in-frame clones and lacks some. The sample consists of roughly 1,800,000 clones, about 95% of them appearing once. The sequenced sample consisted of naive CD8+ T cells sorted from blood. Source of these receptors: a man between 18 and 35 years old in good health.

The chain joins TRBV14 to TRBJ1-4; D is possibly TRBD1 (5 bases). The length of the CDR3 is 15 residues. V gave up 4 bases and J gave up 3 bases, with 12 bases separating them. Per the germline V gene, CDR1 is SGHDN and CDR2 is FVKESK. In DNA form, the CDR3 reads TGTGCCAGCAGCCCCTTTGACAGCCCTAATGAAAAACTGTTTTTT. Translation: CASSPFDSPNEKLFF. Filled out from reference TRBV14 and TRBJ1-4, the complete variable domain reads EAGVTQFPSHSVIEKGQTVTLRCDPISGHDNLYWYRRVMGKEIKFLLHFVKESKQDESGMPNNRFLAERTGGTYSTLKVQPAELEDSGVYFCASSPFDSPNEKLFFGSGTQLSVL.

The chain carries TRBV2 and TRBJ2-7; D remains unclear. CDR1 is SNHLY, CDR2 FYNNEI, per germline. The CDR3 contains 13 residues. With 3 bases removed from V and 3 bases from J, the gap between germline ends came to 9 bases. The CDR3 nucleotides read TGTGCCAGCAGTGAGGTGGACGGCTACGAGCAGTACTTC. Protein: CASSEVDGYEQYF.

In nucleotides, the CDR3 is TGTGCCAGCAGTTTTACAGGGACCTCCTACGAGCAGTACTTC. Encoded protein: CASSFTGTSYEQYF. V gene TRBV2 combines with J gene TRBJ2-7; a weak D match, TRBD1 (6 bases). Trimming pared 5 bases from V and 0 bases from J, leaving 11 bases between. This CDR3 is built from 14 residues. Germline loops: CDR1 SNHLY, CDR2 FYNNEI.

This rearrangement joins TRBV5-1 to TRBJ2-7; 11 bases are a match to TRBD1. Trimming took 3 bases from V and 6 from J; bases not matched to a gene: 2. The CDR3 has 13 amino acids. Germline values: CDR1 SGHRS, CDR2 YFSETQ. CDR3 sequence (DNA): TGCGCCAGCAGCTGGACAGGGGGCGGCGAGCAGTACTTC. Its protein product is CASSWTGGGEQYF.

In the case of this clone: At the DNA level, this CDR3 is encoded by other sequences in the same sample as well. V and J are TRBV19 and TRBJ2-7; weak D call: TRBD2 (6 bases). CDR3 length: 14 amino acids. Germline values: CDR1 LNHDA, CDR2 SQIVND (reference sequence). With 0 bases removed from V and 6 bases from J, the gap between germline ends came to 12 bases. CDR3 region: CASSIDLEGPEQYF. Written as DNA, the CDR3 is TGTGCCAGTAGTATAGACCTGGAGGGGCCCGAGCAGTACTTC. Full variable domain (missing parts from reference TRBV19 and TRBJ2-7): DGGITQSPKYLFRKEGQNVTLSCEQNLNHDAMYWYRQDPGQGLRLIYYSQIVNDFQKGDIAEGYSVSREKKESFPLTVTSAQKNPTAFYLCASSIDLEGPEQYFGPGTRLTVT.

The chain uses TRBV7-9 and TRBJ1-2; perhaps TRBD1 as D (6 bases). The germline V and J ends were trimmed by 6 bases and 7 bases, with 27 bases remaining between them. This CDR3 is built from 17 residues. The V gene's germline CDR1 is SEHNR and CDR2 FQNEAQ (reference sequence). The DNA of the CDR3 is TGTGCCAGCAGTTTCCCCTTTGCACAGGGAAGGGTTGGTGGCTACACCTTC. It translates to CASSFPFAQGRVGGYTF.

This chain links TRBV18 with TRBJ1-1; a weak D match, TRBD1 (6 bases). CDR1 is KGHSH and CDR2 is LQKENI in the germline V gene. This CDR3 comprises 15 residues. The V end lost 3 bases, the J end lost 6 bases, and 17 bases lay between the germline ends. The CDR3 DNA follows: TGTGCCAGCTCACCGCCGGACAGATTGTATGCTGAAGCTTTCTTT. As protein: CASSPPDRLYAEAFF.

This clone was counted a single time. The same CDR3 arises from other DNA sequences in this sample as well. This sequence joins TRBV6-5 and TRBJ2-1, with a tentative D call TRBD1 (6 bases). Trimming removed 0 bases at V and 7 bases at J, with 10 bases between. The CDR3 runs to 14 residues. The germline V gene has CDR1 MNHEY and CDR2 SVGAGI. Here the CDR3 DNA reads TGTGCCAGCAGTTACTCGGGGGCCGGGAATGAGCAGTTCTTC. Its translation: CASSYSGAGNEQFF.

V is TRBV7-8 and J is TRBJ2-7; possibly TRBD1 or TRBD2 for D (6 bases each). Between the trimmed V and J ends, which lost 5 bases and 6 bases, there was a span of 20 bases. CDR1 and CDR2 from the germline V gene are SGHVS and FQNEAQ. CDR3 length: 15 amino acids. This CDR3 is CASSLSKGGKGEQYF. CDR3 sequence (DNA): TGTGCCAGCAGCCTAAGTAAGGGGGGTAAGGGCGAGCAGTACTTC. The full variable domain, in which reference TRBV7-8 and TRBJ2-7 provide the parts outside the CDR3, is GAGVSQSPRYKVAKRGQDVALRCDPISGHVSLFWYQQALGQGPEFLTYFQNEAQLDKSGLPSDRFFAERPEGSVSTLKIQRTQQEDSAVYLCASSLSKGGKGEQYFGPGTRLTVT.